These T cell receptor beta chains were read from a single sample in a study of blood T cell repertoires in COVID-19. TCRdb keeps only in-frame clones here, not all; method: immunoSEQ multiplex PCR. The sample shows 97,000 or so clones, roughly nine tenths of them seen only once. The source material was peripheral blood. Receptor source: a woman between 50 and 59 years old with COVID-19, enrolled during active disease. Both conserved end residues are part of each CDR3. D genes are given only for firm matches. Size is stated for part of the rows, as once, few or many counts, or as a class when the clone is expanded.

d_gene | len | j_gene | abundance | v_gene | CDR3nt | CDR3aa
NA | 14 | TRBJ2-2 | NA | TRBV11-3 | TGTGCCAGCGCAACAGGGTGGGACACCGGGGAGCTGTTTTTT | CASATGWDTGELFF
TRBD2 | 15 | TRBJ2-7 | NA | TRBV6-5 | TGTGCCAGCAGTTACCGCGCTAGCGGGGCCAACGAGCAGTACTTC | CASSYRASGANEQYF
TRBD2 | 16 | TRBJ2-3 | NA | TRBV10-3 | TGTGCCATCAGGGTCGGGACTAGCCAGTTCACAGATACGCAGTATTTT | CAIRVGTSQFTDTQYF
TRBD1 | 13 | TRBJ1-2 | NA | TRBV6-5 | TGTGCCAGCACGGACAGGGCGGGCTATGGCTACACCTTC | CASTDRAGYGYTF
TRBD1 | 17 | TRBJ2-6 | NA | TRBV10-3 | TGTGCCATCAGTGCTGGGACAGGGAGCCCTGGGGCCAACGTCCTGACTTTC | CAISAGTGSPGANVLTF
NA | 14 | TRBJ2-6 | NA | TRBV30 | TGTGCCTGGACCAGGGGCTCTGGGGCCAACGTCCTGACTTTC | CAWTRGSGANVLTF
TRBD2 | 13 | TRBJ2-3 | NA | TRBV5-4 | TGTGCCACCCATAGCGGGAGCACAGATACGCAGTATTTT | CATHSGSTDTQYF
TRBD1 | 16 | TRBJ2-1 | NA | TRBV10-3 | TGTGCCATCAGTGAGCCGGGACAGGGGACTTACAATGAGCAGTTCTTC | CAISEPGQGTYNEQFF
NA | 13 | TRBJ1-2 | NA | TRBV28 | TGTGCCAGTTCGGACAGCATAGTCTATGGCTACACCTTC | CASSDSIVYGYTF
NA | 15 | TRBJ1-2 | NA | TRBV3-1/TRBV3-2 | TGTGCCAGCAGCCAAGTACGCCGGGGAGGGCAGGGCTACACCTTC | CASSQVRRGGQGYTF
TRBD2 | 16 | TRBJ2-2 | NA | TRBV4-3 | TGCGCCAGCAGTCGAGCGGGGGGGCCACCCACCGGGGAGCTGTTTTTT | CASSRAGGPPTGELFF
NA | 14 | TRBJ2-2 | NA | TRBV5-6 | TGTGCCAGCAGCCTTACTAGCTCGGCCGGGGAGCTGTTTTTT | CASSLTSSAGELFF
NA | 14 | TRBJ2-5 | NA | TRBV9 | TGTGCCAGCAGCGCATCGGGACAACAAGAGACCCAGTACTTC | CASSASGQQETQYF
NA | 13 | TRBJ2-7 | NA | TRBV7-2 | TGTGCCAGCAGCTTAGGCGTACCCTACGAGCAGTACTTC | CASSLGVPYEQYF
NA | 14 | TRBJ2-3 | once | TRBV5-1 | TGCGCCAGCAGCTCCCGGACGGGGGCAGATACGCAGTATTTT | CASSSRTGADTQYF
NA | 14 | TRBJ1-4 | NA | TRBV11-2 | TGTGCCAGCAGCCAGGGGACGGGTAATGAAAAACTGTTTTTT | CASSQGTGNEKLFF
TRBD2 | 12 | TRBJ2-5 | NA | TRBV6-5 | TGTGCCAGCGTGGGGGGGCAAGAGACCCAGTACTTC | CASVGGQETQYF
NA | 15 | TRBJ2-3 | NA | TRBV18 | TGTGCCAGCTCACCGGCTGGACTGAGCACAGATACGCAGTATTTT | CASSPAGLSTDTQYF
NA | 12 | TRBJ1-6 | NA | TRBV2 | TGTGCCAGCAGTGGGAGGGTCTCACCCCTCCACTTT | CASSGRVSPLHF
NA | 10 | TRBJ1-1 | NA | TRBV6-5 | TGTGCCAGCACATACACTGAAGCTTTCTTT | CASTYTEAFF
NA | 13 | TRBJ1-2 | NA | TRBV13 | TGTGCCAGCAGCCGCAGGGGAAGCCATGGCTACACCTTC | CASSRRGSHGYTF
TRBD2 | 18 | TRBJ2-7 | NA | TRBV6-8 | TGTGCCAGCAAGCCCCGGGCAGAAAAGCGGGGGCAAGGCTACGAGCAGTACTTC | CASKPRAEKRGQGYEQYF
TRBD1 | 13 | TRBJ2-7 | NA | TRBV12-3/TRBV12-4 | TGTGCCAGCAGTAAAGACAGGGCAACCGAGCAGTACTTC | CASSKDRATEQYF
TRBD1 | 14 | TRBJ2-5 | once | TRBV24-1 | TGTGCCACCAGTGAGGGGACAGGAGAAGAGACCCAGTACTTC | CATSEGTGEETQYF
TRBD2 | 16 | TRBJ2-5 | NA | TRBV5-1 | TGCGCCAGCAGCTTGGTCCTGTCGGGGGGGAGAGAGACCCAGTACTTC | CASSLVLSGGRETQYF
NA | 13 | TRBJ2-3 | NA | TRBV30 | TGTGCCTGGGGTCGGGGGAGCACAGATACGCAGTATTTT | CAWGRGSTDTQYF
NA | 13 | TRBJ1-1 | NA | TRBV18 | TGTGCCAGCTCACCAAACAGGAACACTGAAGCTTTCTTT | CASSPNRNTEAFF
TRBD1 | 17 | TRBJ1-5 | NA | TRBV6-1 | TGTGCCAGCAGTGAAGAAGGGACAGCGATCAGCAATCAGCCCCAGCATTTT | CASSEEGTAISNQPQHF
NA | 14 | TRBJ1-3 | once | TRBV6-5 | TGTGCCATGAAGAAAGACACCACTGGAAACACCATATATTTT | CAMKKDTTGNTIYF
TRBD2 | 15 | TRBJ2-5 | NA | TRBV7-2 | TGTGCCAGCAGCCTAGCGGGGGGCCTCCGGGGGGCCCAGTACTTC | CASSLAGGLRGAQYF
NA | 14 | TRBJ2-7 | NA | TRBV10-3 | TGTGCCATCAGTGGGACCACTAGCTCCTACGAGCAGTACTTC | CAISGTTSSYEQYF
TRBD1 | 16 | TRBJ1-1 | once | TRBV9 | TGTGCCAGCAGCGTAGACCCAACAGGGGGCGTACCTGAAGCTTTCTTT | CASSVDPTGGVPEAFF
NA | 15 | TRBJ1-3 | NA | TRBV4-1 | TGCGCCAGCAGCCAAGAAACAGGGTCTGGAAACACCATATATTTT | CASSQETGSGNTIYF
NA | 17 | TRBJ1-2 | NA | TRBV15 | TGTGCCACCAGCAGAGATCGGGGAGGGAACCCTAACTATGGCTACACCTTC | CATSRDRGGNPNYGYTF
NA | 13 | TRBJ2-1 | NA | TRBV2 | TGTGCCAGCAGTGACGTCCCGGGGAATGAGCAGTTCTTC | CASSDVPGNEQFF
NA | 17 | TRBJ2-7 | NA | TRBV11-2 | TGTGCCAGCAGCCGAATACTCGAAAGGACACAGACCTACGAGCAGTACTTC | CASSRILERTQTYEQYF
TRBD1 | 15 | TRBJ2-7 | NA | TRBV30 | TGTGCCTGGAGTGCTGCCGGGACAGCCTCCTACGAGCAGTACTTC | CAWSAAGTASYEQYF
NA | 16 | TRBJ1-2 | NA | TRBV28 | TGTGCCAGCAGTTTAGGCGGGTCCCCCGGAAGCTATGGCTACACCTTC | CASSLGGSPGSYGYTF
TRBD1 | 16 | TRBJ1-2 | medium-sized | TRBV3-1/TRBV3-2 | TGTGCCAGCAGCCACCGGGACAGGGGATCTAACTATGGCTACACCTTC | CASSHRDRGSNYGYTF
NA | 16 | TRBJ2-7 | NA | TRBV7-9 | TGTGCCAGCAGCTTCTCTTCGCGACAGGAGATCTACGAGCAGTACTTC | CASSFSSRQEIYEQYF
TRBD1 | 13 | TRBJ1-6 | NA | TRBV4-2 | TGTGCCAGCTTAGGGCCAGGGGGTTCACCCCTCCACTTT | CASLGPGGSPLHF
TRBD1 | 15 | TRBJ2-7 | NA | TRBV9 | TGTGCCAGCAGCCCCATGGACAGGGGGCTTTACGAGCAGTACTTC | CASSPMDRGLYEQYF